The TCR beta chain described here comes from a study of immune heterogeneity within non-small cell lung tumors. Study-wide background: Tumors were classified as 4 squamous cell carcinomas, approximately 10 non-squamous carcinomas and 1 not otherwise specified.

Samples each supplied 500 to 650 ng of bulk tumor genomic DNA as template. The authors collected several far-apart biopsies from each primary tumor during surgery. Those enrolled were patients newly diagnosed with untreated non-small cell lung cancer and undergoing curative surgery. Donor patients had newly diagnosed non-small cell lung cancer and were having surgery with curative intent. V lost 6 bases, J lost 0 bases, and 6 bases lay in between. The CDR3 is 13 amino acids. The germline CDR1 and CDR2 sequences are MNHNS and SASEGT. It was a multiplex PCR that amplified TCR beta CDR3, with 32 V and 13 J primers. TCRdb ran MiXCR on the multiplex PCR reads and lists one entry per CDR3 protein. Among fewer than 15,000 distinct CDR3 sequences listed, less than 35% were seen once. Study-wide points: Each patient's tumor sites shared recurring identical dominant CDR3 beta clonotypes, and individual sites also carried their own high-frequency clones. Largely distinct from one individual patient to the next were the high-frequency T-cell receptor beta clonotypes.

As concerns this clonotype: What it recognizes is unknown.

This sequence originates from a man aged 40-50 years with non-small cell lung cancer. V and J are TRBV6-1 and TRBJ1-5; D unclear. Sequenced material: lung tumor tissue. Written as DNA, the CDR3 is TGTGCCAGCAGAGCCCTTAGCAATCAGCCCCAGCATTTT. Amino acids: CASRALSNQPQHF.